This T cell receptor (beta chain) was documented in a study of T cell repertoires in cytomegalovirus infection. In this sample, this clonotype turned up many times. Mismatch with germline at one junction end may stem from a read error. TCRdb reanalysed the reads using MiXCR and keeps one entry per CDR3 protein. The sample contains about 140,000 distinct CDR3 sequences, about 6.5% of which appear only once. This CDR3 region has 14 residues. From germline, CDR1 is SGHTA and CDR2 FQGNSA. The gene calls are TRBV7-2 and TRBJ1-2; unclear D gene. This receptor was obtained from a human donor in good health (CMV status not recorded). Some clones in this sample may be carry-over from other donors' samples. Sample: PBMCs. CDR3 sequence (DNA): TGTGCCAGCAGCTTAAGCCCGGGCAAGGGTGGAGGATCCTTC. Residues: CASSLSPGKGGGSF. The whole variable domain, remainder taken from reference TRBV7-2 and TRBJ1-2, is GAGVSQSPSNKVTEKGKDVELRCDPISGHTALYWYRQSLGQGLEFLIYFQGNSAPDKSGLPSDRFSAERTGGSVSTLTIQRTQQEDSAVYLCASSLSPGKGGGSFGSGTRLTVV.